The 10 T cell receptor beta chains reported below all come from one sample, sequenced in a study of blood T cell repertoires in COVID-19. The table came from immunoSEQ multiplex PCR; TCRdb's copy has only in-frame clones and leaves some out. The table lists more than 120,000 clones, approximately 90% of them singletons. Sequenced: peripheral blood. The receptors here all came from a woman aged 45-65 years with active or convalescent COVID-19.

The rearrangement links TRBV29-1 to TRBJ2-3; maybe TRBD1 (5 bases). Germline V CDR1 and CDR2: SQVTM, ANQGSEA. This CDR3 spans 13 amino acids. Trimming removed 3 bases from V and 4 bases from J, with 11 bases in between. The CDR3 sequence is CSVDAGNADTQYF. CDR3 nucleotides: TGCAGCGTTGATGCAGGGAATGCAGATACGCAGTATTTT.

This CDR3 reads CASSRSWGDTAGDTQYF. The DNA for the CDR3 is TGTGCCAGCAGCCGTTCGTGGGGGGATACCGCGGGAGATACGCAGTATTTT. The genes are TRBV4-2 and TRBJ2-3; weak D call: TRBD2 (6 bases). V shed 4 bases and J shed 5 bases, with 22 bases lying between them. CDR3 size: 17 residues. Germline V CDR1 and CDR2: LGHNA, YNFKEQ.

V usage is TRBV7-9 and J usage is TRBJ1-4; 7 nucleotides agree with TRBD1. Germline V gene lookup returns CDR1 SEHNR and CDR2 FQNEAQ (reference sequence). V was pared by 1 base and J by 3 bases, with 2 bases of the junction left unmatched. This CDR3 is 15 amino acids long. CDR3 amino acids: CASSLVTGSNEKLFF. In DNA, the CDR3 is TGTGCCAGCAGCTTAGTGACAGGGTCTAATGAAAAACTGTTTTTT.

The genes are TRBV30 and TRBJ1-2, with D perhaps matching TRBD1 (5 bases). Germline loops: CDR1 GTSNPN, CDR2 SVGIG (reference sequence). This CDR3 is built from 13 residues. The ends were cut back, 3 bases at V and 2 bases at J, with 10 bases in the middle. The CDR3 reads CAWRDSGNYGYTF. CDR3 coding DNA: TGTGCCTGGAGAGACAGCGGGAACTATGGCTACACCTTC.

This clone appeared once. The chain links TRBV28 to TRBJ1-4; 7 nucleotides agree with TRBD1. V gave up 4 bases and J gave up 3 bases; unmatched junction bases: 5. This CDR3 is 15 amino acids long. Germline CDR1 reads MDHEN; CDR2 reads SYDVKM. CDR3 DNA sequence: TGTGCCAGCAGTTCGACACAGGGGTCTAATGAAAAACTGTTTTTT. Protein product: CASSSTQGSNEKLFF.

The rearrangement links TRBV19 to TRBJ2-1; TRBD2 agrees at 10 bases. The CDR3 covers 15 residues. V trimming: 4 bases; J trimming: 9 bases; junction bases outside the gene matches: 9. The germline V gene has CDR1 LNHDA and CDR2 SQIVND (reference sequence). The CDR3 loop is CASSTSTGLASEQFF. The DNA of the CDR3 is TGTGCCAGTAGTACCTCGACGGGACTAGCGTCTGAGCAGTTCTTC.

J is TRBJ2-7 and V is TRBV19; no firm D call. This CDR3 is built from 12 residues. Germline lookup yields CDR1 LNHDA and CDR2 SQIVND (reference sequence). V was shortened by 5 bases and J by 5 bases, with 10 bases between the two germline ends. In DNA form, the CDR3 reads TGTGCCAGTAGTGCCGCATTAGACGAGCAGTACTTC. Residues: CASSAALDEQYF.

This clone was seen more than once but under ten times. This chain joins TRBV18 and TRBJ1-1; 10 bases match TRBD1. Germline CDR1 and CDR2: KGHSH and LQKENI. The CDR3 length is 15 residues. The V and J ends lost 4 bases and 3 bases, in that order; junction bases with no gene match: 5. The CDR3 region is CASSLGDRGYTEAFF. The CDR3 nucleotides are TGTGCCAGCTCACTTGGGGACAGGGGATACACTGAAGCTTTCTTT.

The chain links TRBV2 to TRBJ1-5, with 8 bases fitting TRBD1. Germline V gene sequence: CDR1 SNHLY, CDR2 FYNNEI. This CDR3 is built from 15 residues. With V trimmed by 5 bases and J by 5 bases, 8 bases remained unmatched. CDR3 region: CASSSDRGHDQPQHF. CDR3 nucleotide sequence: TGTGCCAGCAGTTCAGACAGGGGACATGATCAGCCCCAGCATTTT. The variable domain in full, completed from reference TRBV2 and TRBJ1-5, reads EPEVTQTPSHQVTQMGQEVILRCVPISNHLYFYWYRQILGQKVEFLVSFYNNEISEKSEIFDDQFSVERPDGSNFTLKIRSTKLEDSAMYFCASSSDRGHDQPQHFGDGTRLSIL.

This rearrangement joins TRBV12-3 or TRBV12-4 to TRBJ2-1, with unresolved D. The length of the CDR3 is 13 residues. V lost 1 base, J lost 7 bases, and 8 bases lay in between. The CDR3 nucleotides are TGTGCCAGCAGTTTAGGTCTAAGAAATGAGCAGTTCTTC. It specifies CASSLGLRNEQFF.